This T cell receptor (beta chain) stems from a study of OX40 agonist ivuxolimab in advanced cancers. Study summary: While on treatment, patients had intravenous ivuxolimab at 0.01 to 10 mg/kg every 2 weeks. General study points: CD8+ T cells showed, on average, more clonal expansion than CD4+ cells.

V lost 9 bases and J 0 bases, leaving 18 bases between the germline ends. Germline V lookup: CDR1 LNHDA, CDR2 SQIVND (reference sequence). The CDR3 length is 16 residues. Produced via immunoSEQ multiplex PCR; TCRdb's table is partial and in-frame only. The table lists 45,000 to 60,000 clones, approximately 71% of them singletons. This clone has just a few counts. The antigen is not known. The investigators sampled blood at baseline, at cycle 4 day 1, and at cycle 7 day 1. The TCR comes from an adult with an advanced solid tumor such as melanoma, head and neck, liver or kidney cancer. Material: CD4+ or CD8+ T cells sorted from blood, obtained in a trial of the OX40 agonist ivuxolimab. This chain connects TRBV19 to TRBJ1-5; no clear D. CDR3 in DNA: TGTGCCAGCAGAACCCCCGGTGACTATAGCAATCAGCCCCAGCATTTT. Protein: CASRTPGDYSNQPQHF.